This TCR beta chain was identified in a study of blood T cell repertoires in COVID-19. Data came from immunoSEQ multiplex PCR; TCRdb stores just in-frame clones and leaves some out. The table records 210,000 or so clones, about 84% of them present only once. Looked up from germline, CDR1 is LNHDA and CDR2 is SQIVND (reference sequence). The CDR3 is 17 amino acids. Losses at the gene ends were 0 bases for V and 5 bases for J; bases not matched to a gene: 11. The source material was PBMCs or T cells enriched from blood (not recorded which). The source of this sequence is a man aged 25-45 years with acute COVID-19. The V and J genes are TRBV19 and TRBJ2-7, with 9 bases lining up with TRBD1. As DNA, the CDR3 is TGTGCCAGTAGTATAGATCACGGGACAGGGAGTAGAAACGAGCAGTACTTC. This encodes CASSIDHGTGSRNEQYF.